The 8 T cell receptor beta chains below all came from one sample that was sequenced in a study of cytotoxic CD8 clonotypes in ibrutinib-treated CLL. Produced via immunoSEQ multiplex PCR; TCRdb's table is partial and in-frame only. In the table there are 45,000 to 55,000 clones, approximately 53% of which are singletons. Sample: PBMCs, taken after 12 months of ibrutinib treatment. These receptors were obtained from a human donor with chronic lymphocytic leukemia.

The chain is built from TRBV28 and TRBJ2-7; 11 bases fit TRBD2. Germline V gives CDR1 MDHEN, CDR2 SYDVKM. CDR3 length: 18 amino acids. J gave up 4 bases and V 3 bases, and 14 bases lay outside the gene matches. CDR3 coding DNA: TGTGCCAGCAGTTTCCCCGGGACTAGCGGAACCTCCCTTTACGAGCAGTACTTC. This gives the protein CASSFPGTSGTSLYEQYF.

A few counts support this clone. This CDR3 is CASSLVGGSSYEQYF. As DNA, the CDR3 is TGTGCCAGCAGTCTAGTGGGGGGGTCGTCCTACGAGCAGTACTTC. The J gene is TRBJ2-7, the V gene TRBV11-2, with TRBD2 identical over 7 bases. The V gene's germline CDR1 is SGHAT and CDR2 FQNNGV. V gave up 6 bases and J gave up 1 base; unmatched junction bases: 9. The CDR3 runs 15 residues.

The table lists this clone with a few counts. The V call is TRBV4-1, the J call TRBJ1-1; D remains unclear. CDR1 MGHRA and CDR2 YSYEKL come from the germline V gene. The CDR3 runs 13 residues. Trimming removed 0 bases at V and 9 bases at J, with 11 bases between. CDR3 coding DNA: TGCGCCAGCAGCCAAGATGTCACCCTCCAAGCTTTCTTT. Encoded protein: CASSQDVTLQAFF.

This clone was picked up many times. The J gene is TRBJ2-7, the V gene TRBV2; unclear D gene. V was trimmed by 4 bases and J by 2 bases, leaving 6 bases between them. The CDR3 contains 12 residues. Germline V CDR1 and CDR2: SNHLY, FYNNEI. The DNA of the CDR3 is TGTGCCAGCAGTGTGGGTGCCTACGAGCAGTACTTC. Its translation is CASSVGAYEQYF.

This chain uses TRBV7-2 with TRBJ2-7, with D uncertain. The germline V gene encodes CDR1 SGHTA and CDR2 FQGNSA. The CDR3 runs 16 residues. V gave up 5 bases and J gave up 1 base, with 18 bases separating them. The CDR3 coding sequence is TGTGCCAGCAGCCCGTCAAGGCTGGGTCTTTCCTACGAGCAGTACTTC. Amino acid sequence: CASSPSRLGLSYEQYF.

V is TRBV9 and J is TRBJ1-1; no clear D. The germline CDR1 and CDR2 sequences are SGDLS and YYNGEE. Trimming stripped 0 bases from V and 9 bases from J, with 9 bases between. There are 12 residues in the CDR3. CDR3 amino acids: CASSVGVGQAFF. In DNA form, the CDR3 reads TGTGCCAGCAGCGTAGGGGTCGGCCAAGCTTTCTTT.

This clone was counted a few times. The chain recombines TRBV28 with TRBJ1-1; a possible D gene is TRBD1 (6 bases). Germline V lookup: CDR1 MDHEN, CDR2 SYDVKM. CDR3 length: 16 residues. Trimming took 2 bases from V and 0 from J, leaving 13 bases between them. The CDR3 DNA is TGTGCCAGCAGTTTAATAGGACAGATCATGAACACTGAAGCTTTCTTT. Translation gives CASSLIGQIMNTEAFF.

The V call is TRBV14, the J call TRBJ2-3; D may be TRBD1 or TRBD2 (5 bases each). Germline V CDR1 and CDR2: SGHDN, FVKESK. The CDR3 is made up of 15 amino acids. V lost 2 bases, J lost 9 bases, and 18 bases lay in between. The CDR3, as DNA: TGTGCCAGCAGCCAAAGAGGGGCCCAAGGGGCCACGCAGTATTTT. Translating it yields CASSQRGAQGATQYF. The complete variable domain, with remaining parts taken from reference TRBV14 and TRBJ2-3, reads EAGVTQFPSHSVIEKGQTVTLRCDPISGHDNLYWYRRVMGKEIKFLLHFVKESKQDESGMPNNRFLAERTGGTYSTLKVQPAELEDSGVYFCASSQRGAQGATQYFGPGTRLTVL.